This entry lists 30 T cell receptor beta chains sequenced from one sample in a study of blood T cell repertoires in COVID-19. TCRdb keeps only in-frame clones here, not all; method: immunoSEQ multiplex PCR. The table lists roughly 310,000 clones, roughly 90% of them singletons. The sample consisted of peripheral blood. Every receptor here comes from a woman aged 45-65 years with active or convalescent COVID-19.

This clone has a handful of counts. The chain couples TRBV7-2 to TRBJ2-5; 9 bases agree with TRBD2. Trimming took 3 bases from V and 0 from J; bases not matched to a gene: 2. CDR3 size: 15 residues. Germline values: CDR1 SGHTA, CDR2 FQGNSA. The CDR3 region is CASSFTSGYQETQYF. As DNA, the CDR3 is TGTGCCAGCAGCTTTACTAGCGGGTACCAAGAGACCCAGTACTTC.

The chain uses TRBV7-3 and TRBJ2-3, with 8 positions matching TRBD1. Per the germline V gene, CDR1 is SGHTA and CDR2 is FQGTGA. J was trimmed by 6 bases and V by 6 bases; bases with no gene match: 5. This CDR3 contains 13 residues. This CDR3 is CASRAGGADTQYF. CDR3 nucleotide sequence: TGTGCCAGCAGGGCAGGGGGCGCGGATACGCAGTATTTT.

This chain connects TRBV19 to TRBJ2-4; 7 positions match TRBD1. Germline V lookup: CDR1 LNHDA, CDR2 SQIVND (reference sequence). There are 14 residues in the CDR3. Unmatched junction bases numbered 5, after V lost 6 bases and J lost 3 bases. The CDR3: CASRLQGSKNIQYF. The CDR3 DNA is TGTGCCAGTAGGCTACAGGGGAGCAAAAACATTCAGTACTTC.

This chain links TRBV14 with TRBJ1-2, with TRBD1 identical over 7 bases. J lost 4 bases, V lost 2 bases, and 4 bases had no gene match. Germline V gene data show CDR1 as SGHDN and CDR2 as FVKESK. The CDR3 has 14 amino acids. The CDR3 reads CASSQLGTVYGYTF. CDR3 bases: TGTGCCAGCAGCCAATTGGGGACAGTCTATGGCTACACCTTC.

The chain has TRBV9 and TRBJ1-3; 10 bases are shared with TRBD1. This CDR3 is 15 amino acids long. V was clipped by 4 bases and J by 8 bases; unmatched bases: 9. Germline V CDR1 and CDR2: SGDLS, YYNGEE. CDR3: CASSLTGTGEHTIYF. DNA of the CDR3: TGTGCCAGCAGCCTCACCGGGACAGGGGAACACACCATATATTTT.

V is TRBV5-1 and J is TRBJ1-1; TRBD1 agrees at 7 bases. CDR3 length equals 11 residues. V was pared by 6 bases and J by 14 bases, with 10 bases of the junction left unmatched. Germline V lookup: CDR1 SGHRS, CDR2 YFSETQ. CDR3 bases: TGCGCCAGCACCTCGGGGGACAGAAAGTTCTTT. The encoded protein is CASTSGDRKFF.

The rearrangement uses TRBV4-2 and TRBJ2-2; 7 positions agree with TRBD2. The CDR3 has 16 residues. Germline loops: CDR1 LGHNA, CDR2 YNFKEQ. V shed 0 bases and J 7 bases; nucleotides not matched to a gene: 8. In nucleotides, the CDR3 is TGTGCCAGCAGCCAAGAGACGGCGGGGGTCGGCGGGGAGCTGTTTTTT. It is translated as CASSQETAGVGGELFF.

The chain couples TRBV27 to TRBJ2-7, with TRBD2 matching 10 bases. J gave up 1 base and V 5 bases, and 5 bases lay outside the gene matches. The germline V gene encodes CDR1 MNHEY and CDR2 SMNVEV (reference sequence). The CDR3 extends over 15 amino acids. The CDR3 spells CASSPSGSGSYEQYF. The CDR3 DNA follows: TGTGCCAGCAGTCCTAGCGGGAGTGGGTCCTACGAGCAGTACTTC.

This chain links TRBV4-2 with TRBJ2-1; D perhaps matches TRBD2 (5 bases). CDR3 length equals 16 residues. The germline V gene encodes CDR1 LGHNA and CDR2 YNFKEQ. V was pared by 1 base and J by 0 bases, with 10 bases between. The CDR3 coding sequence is TGTGCCAGCAGCCAAGGCGCGGGCCGCTCCTACAATGAGCAGTTCTTC. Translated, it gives CASSQGAGRSYNEQFF.

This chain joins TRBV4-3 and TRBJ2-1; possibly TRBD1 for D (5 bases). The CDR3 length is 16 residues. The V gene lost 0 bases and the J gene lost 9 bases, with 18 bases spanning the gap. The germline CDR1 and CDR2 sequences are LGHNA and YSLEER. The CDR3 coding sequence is TGCGCCAGCAGCCAAGATTCGTGGGCAGGGTTTGCTGAGCAGTTCTTC. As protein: CASSQDSWAGFAEQFF.

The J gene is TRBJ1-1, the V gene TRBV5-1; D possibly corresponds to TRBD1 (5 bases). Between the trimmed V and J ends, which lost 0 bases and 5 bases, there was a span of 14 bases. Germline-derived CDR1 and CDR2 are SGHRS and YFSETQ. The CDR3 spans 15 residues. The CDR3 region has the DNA TGCGCCAGCAGCTTGGTAACAGGAGGAGGGACTGAAGCTTTCTTT. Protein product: CASSLVTGGGTEAFF.

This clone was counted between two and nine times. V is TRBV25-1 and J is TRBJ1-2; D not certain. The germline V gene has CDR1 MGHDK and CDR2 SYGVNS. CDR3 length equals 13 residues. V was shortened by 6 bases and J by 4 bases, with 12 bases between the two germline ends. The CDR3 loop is CASSTSASYGYTF. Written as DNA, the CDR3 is TGTGCCAGCAGCACCTCAGCGTCCTATGGCTACACCTTC.

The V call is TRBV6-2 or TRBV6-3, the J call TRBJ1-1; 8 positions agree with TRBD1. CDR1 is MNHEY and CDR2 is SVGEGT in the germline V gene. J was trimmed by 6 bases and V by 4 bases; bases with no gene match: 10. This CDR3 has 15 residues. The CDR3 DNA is TGTGCCAGCAGTTCCCCCGGGACAGGAAAACCTGAAGCTTTCTTT. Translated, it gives CASSSPGTGKPEAFF.

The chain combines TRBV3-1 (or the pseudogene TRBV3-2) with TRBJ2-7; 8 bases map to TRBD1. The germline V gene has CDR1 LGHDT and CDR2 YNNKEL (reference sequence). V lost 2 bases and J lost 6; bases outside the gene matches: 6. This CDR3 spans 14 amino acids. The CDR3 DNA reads TGTGCCAGCAGCCAACAGGGGGCTATGGGCGAGCAGTACTTC. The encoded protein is CASSQQGAMGEQYF.

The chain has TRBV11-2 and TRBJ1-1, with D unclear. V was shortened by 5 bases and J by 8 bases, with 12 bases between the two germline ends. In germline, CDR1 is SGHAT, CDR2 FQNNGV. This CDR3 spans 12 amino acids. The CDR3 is CASSPLGGEAFF. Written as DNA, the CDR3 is TGTGCCAGCAGCCCCTTGGGCGGGGAAGCTTTCTTT.

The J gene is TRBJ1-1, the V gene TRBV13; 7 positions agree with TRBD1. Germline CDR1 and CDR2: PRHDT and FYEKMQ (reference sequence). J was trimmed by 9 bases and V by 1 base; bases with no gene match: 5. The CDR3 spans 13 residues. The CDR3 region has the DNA TGTGCCAGCAGCTTAGAGAGGACAGGTAAAGCTTTCTTT. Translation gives CASSLERTGKAFF. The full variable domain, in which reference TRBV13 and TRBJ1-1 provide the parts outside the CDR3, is AAGVIQSPRHLIKEKRETATLKCYPIPRHDTVYWYQQGPGQDPQFLISFYEKMQSDKGSIPDRFSAQQFSDYHSELNMSSLELGDSALYFCASSLERTGKAFFGQGTRLTVV.

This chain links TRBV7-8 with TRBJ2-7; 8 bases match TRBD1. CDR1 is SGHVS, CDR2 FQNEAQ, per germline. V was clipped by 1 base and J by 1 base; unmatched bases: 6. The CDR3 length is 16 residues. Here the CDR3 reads CASSLGPTGGSYEQYF. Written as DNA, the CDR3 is TGTGCCAGCAGCTTAGGACCTACAGGGGGGTCCTACGAGCAGTACTTC.

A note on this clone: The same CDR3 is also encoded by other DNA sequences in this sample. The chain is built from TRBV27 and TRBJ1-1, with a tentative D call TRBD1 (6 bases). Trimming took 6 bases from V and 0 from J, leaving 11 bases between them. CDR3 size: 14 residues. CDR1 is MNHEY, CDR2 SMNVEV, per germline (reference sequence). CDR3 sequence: CASSPRQVNTEAFF. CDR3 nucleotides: TGTGCCAGCAGCCCCAGACAGGTGAACACTGAAGCTTTCTTT.

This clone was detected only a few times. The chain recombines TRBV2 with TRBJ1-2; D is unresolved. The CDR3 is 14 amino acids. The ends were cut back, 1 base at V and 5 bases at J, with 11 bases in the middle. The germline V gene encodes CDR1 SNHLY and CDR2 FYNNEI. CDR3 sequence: CASSEVQEGYGYTF. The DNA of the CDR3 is TGTGCCAGCAGTGAAGTCCAGGAGGGATATGGCTACACCTTC.

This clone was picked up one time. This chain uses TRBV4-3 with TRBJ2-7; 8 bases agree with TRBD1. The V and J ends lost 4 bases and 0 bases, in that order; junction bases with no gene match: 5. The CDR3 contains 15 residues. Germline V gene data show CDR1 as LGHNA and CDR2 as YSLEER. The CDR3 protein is CASSRGTGASYEQYF. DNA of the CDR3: TGCGCCAGCAGCCGGGGGACAGGAGCCTCCTACGAGCAGTACTTC.

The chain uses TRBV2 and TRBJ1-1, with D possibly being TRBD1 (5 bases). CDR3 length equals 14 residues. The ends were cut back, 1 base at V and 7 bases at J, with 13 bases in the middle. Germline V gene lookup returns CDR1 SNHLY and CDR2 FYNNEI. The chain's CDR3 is CASSEDRGKDEAFF. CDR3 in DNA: TGTGCCAGCAGTGAAGACCGGGGGAAAGATGAAGCTTTCTTT.

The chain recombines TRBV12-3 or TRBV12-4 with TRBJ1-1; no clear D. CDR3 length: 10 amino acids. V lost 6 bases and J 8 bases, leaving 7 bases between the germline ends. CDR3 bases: TGTGCCAGCAGGCAGACAGAAGCTTTCTTT. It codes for CASRQTEAFF.

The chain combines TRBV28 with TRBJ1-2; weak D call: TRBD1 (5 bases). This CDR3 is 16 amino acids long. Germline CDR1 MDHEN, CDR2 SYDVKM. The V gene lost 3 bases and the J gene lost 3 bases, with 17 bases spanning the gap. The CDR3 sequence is CASSLQPGGGDYGYTF. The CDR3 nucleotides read TGTGCCAGCAGTTTGCAACCGGGGGGAGGTGACTATGGCTACACCTTC.

The CDR3 reads CASSLNRRGTDTQYF. The CDR3 region has the DNA TGTGCCAGCAGCTTAAATCGGCGGGGCACAGATACGCAGTATTTT. V and J are TRBV7-3 and TRBJ2-3; TRBD2 might be the D (5 bases). V lost 1 base and J lost 1, with 9 bases in between. The CDR3 covers 15 residues. Germline V CDR1 and CDR2: SGHTA, FQGTGA.

DNA for the CDR3: TGTGCCAGCAGCTTAAGGCTAGCGGGCAACACCGGGGAGCTGTTTTTT. Its protein product is CASSLRLAGNTGELFF. The V gene is TRBV7-9, the J gene TRBJ2-2; 8 bases agree with TRBD2. Germline V lookup: CDR1 SEHNR, CDR2 FQNEAQ (reference sequence). There are 16 residues in the CDR3. V gave up 2 bases and J gave up 2 bases; unmatched junction bases: 4. The complete variable domain, with remaining parts taken from reference TRBV7-9 and TRBJ2-2, reads DTGVSQNPRHKITKRGQNVTFRCDPISEHNRLYWYRQTLGQGPEFLTYFQNEAQLEKSRLLSDRFSAERPKGSFSTLEIQRTEQGDSAMYLCASSLRLAGNTGELFFGEGSRLTVL.

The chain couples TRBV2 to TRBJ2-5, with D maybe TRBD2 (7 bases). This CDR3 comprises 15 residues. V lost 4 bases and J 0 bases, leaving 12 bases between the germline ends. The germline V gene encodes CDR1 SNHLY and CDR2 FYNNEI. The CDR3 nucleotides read TGTGCCAGCAGTGGAGGGGGGGAGAACCAAGAGACCCAGTACTTC. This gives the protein CASSGGGENQETQYF.

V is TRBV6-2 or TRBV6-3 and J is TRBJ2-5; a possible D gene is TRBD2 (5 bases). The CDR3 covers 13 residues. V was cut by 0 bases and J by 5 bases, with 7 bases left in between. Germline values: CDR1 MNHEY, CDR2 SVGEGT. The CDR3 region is CASSYSEVETQYF. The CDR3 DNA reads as TGTGCCAGCAGTTACTCGGAGGTTGAGACCCAGTACTTC.

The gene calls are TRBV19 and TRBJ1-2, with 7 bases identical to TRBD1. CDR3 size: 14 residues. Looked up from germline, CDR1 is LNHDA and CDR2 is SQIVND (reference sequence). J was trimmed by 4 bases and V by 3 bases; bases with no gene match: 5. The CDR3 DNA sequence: TGTGCCAGTAGTATTCCCGGGACAGCCTATGGCTACACCTTC. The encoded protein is CASSIPGTAYGYTF.

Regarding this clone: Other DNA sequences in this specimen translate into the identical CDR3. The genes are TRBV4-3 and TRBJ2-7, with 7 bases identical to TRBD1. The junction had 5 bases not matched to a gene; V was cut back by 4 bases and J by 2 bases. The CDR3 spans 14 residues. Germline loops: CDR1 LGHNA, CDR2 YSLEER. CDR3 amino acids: CASSPWTGTYEQYF. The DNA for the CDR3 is TGCGCCAGCAGCCCCTGGACAGGAACCTACGAGCAGTACTTC.

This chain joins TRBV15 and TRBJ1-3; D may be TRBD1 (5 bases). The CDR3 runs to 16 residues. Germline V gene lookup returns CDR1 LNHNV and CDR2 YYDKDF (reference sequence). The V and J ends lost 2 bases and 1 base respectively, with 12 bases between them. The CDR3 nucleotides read TGTGCCACCAGCAGATCCCGGGGGGGGTCTGGAAACACCATATATTTT. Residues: CATSRSRGGSGNTIYF. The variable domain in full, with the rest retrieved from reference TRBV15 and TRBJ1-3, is DAMVIQNPRYQVTQFGKPVTLSCSQTLNHNVMYWYQQKSSQAPKLLFHYYDKDFNNEADTPDNFQSRRPNTSFCFLDIRSPGLGDTAMYLCATSRSRGGSGNTIYFGEGSWLTVV.